This T cell receptor (beta chain) was obtained from a study of CD8 T cells in Susac syndrome. Broader study findings: In TEMRA cells and active patients, CD8+ clonal expansion in Susac reached its peak.

Trimming cost V 1 base and J 9 bases; bases outside gene matches: 4. CDR1 and CDR2 (germline): SGHAT, FQDESV (reference sequence). CDR3 size: 14 residues. The authors carried out high-throughput sequencing of TCR beta. They applied it to CD8+ and CD4+ T cells obtained from blood. Comment on this clonotype: Antigen: not known.

The RNA input was about 0.45 to 1 ug, and it was reverse transcribed with random hexamers. In TCRdb, the immunoSEQ multiplex PCR reads were re-called with MiXCR into one record per CDR3 protein. In the table there are about 130,000 distinct CDR3 sequences, around 95% of which are singletons. This chain joins TRBV11-1 and TRBJ2-1; 9 bases agree with TRBD2. This receptor was taken from a human donor with Susac syndrome. Sequenced material: CD8+ T cells from PBMCs. DNA for the CDR3: TGTGCCAGCAGCTTAGGGGCAGCGGGGGGTGAGCAGTTCTTC. As protein: CASSLGAAGGEQFF.